Following are 12 T cell receptor beta chains from one sample sequenced in a study of cytomegalovirus exposure and HLA in healthy donors (TCRdb year 2017). The library was made by the immunoSEQ multiplex PCR assay. A mixture of 60 forward primers for TCR Vbeta segments and 13 reverse primers for TCR Jbeta segments was used in the multiplex PCR. TCRdb's version of the immuneACCESS table is confined to in-frame rearrangements and falls short of the full clone set. An unresolved V gene accounts for under half of the shortfall where checked; the remainder is of unknown origin. The sample table contains 150,000 to 200,000 clones; only one count was recorded for 80% to 90% of them. Of the sample, about 10% is held by the ten largest clones. The sequencing input was PBMCs. The receptors were gathered from a man between 18 and 29 years old in good health and CMV-seropositive.

The chain employs TRBV19 and TRBJ1-2, with TRBD1 identical over 12 bases. The CDR3 length is 18 residues. Germline loops: CDR1 LNHDA, CDR2 SQIVND (reference sequence). V lost 5 bases, J lost 4 bases, and 14 bases stayed unmatched. In DNA form, the CDR3 reads TGTGCCAGTAGTGTTACCTCGGGACAGGGGGCGCAGAGCTATGGCTACACCTTC. It translates to CASSVTSGQGAQSYGYTF.

The V and J genes are TRBV6-4 and TRBJ1-5; 7 bases match TRBD1. V shed 8 bases and J 5 bases; nucleotides not matched to a gene: 9. Per germline, CDR1 MRHNA and CDR2 SNTAGT. The CDR3 is 14 residues long. The CDR3 region has the DNA TGTGCCAGCGAGACAGGGAGAGGGGATCAGCCCCAGCATTTT. Protein product: CASETGRGDQPQHF.

The genes are TRBV10-1 and TRBJ1-1, with unresolved D. The germline V gene encodes CDR1 WNHNN and CDR2 SYGVQD (reference sequence). Deletions cut 0 bases from V and 8 bases from J, with 7 bases between. This CDR3 has 12 residues. As DNA, the CDR3 is TGCGCCAGCAGTGAGTCCCTTTCCGAAGCTTTCTTT. It yields the protein CASSESLSEAFF.

The rearrangement links TRBV5-1 to TRBJ2-5; D may be TRBD1 (5 bases). CDR1 is SGHRS and CDR2 is YFSETQ in the germline V gene. CDR3 length: 14 residues. V was cut by 9 bases and J by 2 bases, with 17 bases left in between. CDR3 DNA sequence: TGCGCCACTAGTGACAGCCTACTACAAGAGACCCAGTACTTC. It translates to CATSDSLLQETQYF.

The rearrangement links TRBV5-1 to TRBJ2-3; 8 nucleotides align to TRBD1. Trimming took 4 bases from V and 6 from J; bases not matched to a gene: 7. The length of the CDR3 is 14 residues. CDR1 and CDR2 (germline): SGHRS, YFSETQ. CDR3 loop: CASSKPGGRDTQYF. The CDR3 DNA reads as TGCGCCAGCAGCAAACCAGGGGGCAGGGATACGCAGTATTTT.

The J gene is TRBJ1-2, the V gene TRBV19; D gene unclear. V lost 5 bases, J lost 5 bases, and 9 bases lay in between. This CDR3 contains 12 residues. CDR1 LNHDA and CDR2 SQIVND come from the germline V gene (reference sequence). CDR3 DNA sequence: TGTGCCAGTAGTGAGGAGTGGTATGGCTACACCTTC. This gives the protein CASSEEWYGYTF. Combining the CDR3 with reference TRBV19 and TRBJ1-2 gives the whole variable domain DGGITQSPKYLFRKEGQNVTLSCEQNLNHDAMYWYRQDPGQGLRLIYYSQIVNDFQKGDIAEGYSVSREKKESFPLTVTSAQKNPTAFYLCASSEEWYGYTFGSGTRLTVV.

Only one count was recorded for this clone. This chain uses TRBV25-1 with TRBJ1-4, with 8 nucleotides matching TRBD1. V shed 3 bases and J 7 bases; nucleotides not matched to a gene: 7. Germline V gene lookup returns CDR1 MGHDK and CDR2 SYGVNS. This CDR3 contains 15 residues. CDR3 bases: TGTGCCAGCAGTGACCCCCAGGGGGCCGGTGAAAAACTGTTTTTT. This translates into CASSDPQGAGEKLFF.

The chain links TRBV5-8 to TRBJ2-6; D might be TRBD1 (5 bases). Germline V gene lookup returns CDR1 SGHTS and CDR2 YDEGEE. This CDR3 is built from 18 residues. The V gene lost 1 base and the J gene lost 0 bases, with 14 bases spanning the gap. CDR3 protein: CASSLWQGIDSGANVLTF. CDR3 bases: TGTGCCAGCAGCTTGTGGCAGGGAATCGACTCTGGGGCCAACGTCCTGACTTTC.

The chain joins TRBV2 to TRBJ2-1; TRBD2 agrees at 8 bases. The CDR3 consists of 14 residues. CDR1 SNHLY and CDR2 FYNNEI come from the germline V gene. The ends lost 7 bases at V and 7 bases at J; junction bases unmatched: 9. In nucleotides, the CDR3 is TGTGCCAGCAATGGACAGCGGGGGTTTAATGAGCAGTTCTTC. Translating gives CASNGQRGFNEQFF.

The V gene is TRBV29-1, the J gene TRBJ2-7; maybe TRBD1 (5 bases). Germline CDR1 reads SQVTM; CDR2 reads ANQGSEA. Between the trimmed V and J ends, which lost 7 bases and 3 bases, there was a span of 13 bases. The CDR3 runs to 12 residues. The CDR3 is CSATGQDYEQYF. As DNA, the CDR3 is TGCAGCGCAACCGGACAAGACTACGAGCAGTACTTC.

The rearrangement joins TRBV5-1 to TRBJ2-7, with 8 bases lining up with TRBD1. After removal of 2 bases from V and 4 bases from J, the junction contained 5 bases not matched to a gene. This CDR3 contains 14 residues. The V gene's germline CDR1 is SGHRS and CDR2 YFSETQ. The CDR3 region is CASSFSGQGYEQYF. The CDR3 DNA is TGCGCCAGCAGCTTCTCCGGACAGGGTTACGAGCAGTACTTC.

The J gene is TRBJ1-5, the V gene TRBV6-5, with 7 bases aligning to TRBD1. V gave up 10 bases and J gave up 6 bases; unmatched junction bases: 9. The CDR3 loop spans 13 amino acids. Germline CDR1 and CDR2: MNHEY and SVGAGI. Here the CDR3 reads CAITTGVTQPQHF. The CDR3 DNA is TGTGCCATAACAACAGGGGTAACTCAGCCCCAGCATTTT.